This T cell receptor (beta chain) was observed in a study of blood T cell repertoires in COVID-19. After removal of 4 bases from V and 0 bases from J, the junction contained 5 bases not matched to a gene. Germline CDR1 is SEHNR and CDR2 is FQNEAQ (reference sequence). This CDR3 is built from 15 residues. Within the 2 weeks before study entry, each person in the exposed group met a COVID-19 case. Original analysis: Reference gene primer amplification gave nucleated cell count estimates. Profiled with immunoSEQ multiplex PCR; TCRdb holds only in-frame clones, not every one. V and J calls and clone size are copied from that table; D and trimming were computed from the DNA. Among 200,000 or so clones listed, 88% were seen once.

This chain joins TRBV7-9 and TRBJ1-2; 7 nucleotides agree with TRBD1. Sequenced input: PBMCs or T cells enriched from blood (not recorded which). This TCR derives from a woman aged 25 to 39 who had been exposed to COVID-19. The CDR3 loop reads CASSSGTAANYGYTF. The CDR3 coding sequence is TGTGCCAGCAGCTCGGGGACAGCAGCTAACTATGGCTACACCTTC.